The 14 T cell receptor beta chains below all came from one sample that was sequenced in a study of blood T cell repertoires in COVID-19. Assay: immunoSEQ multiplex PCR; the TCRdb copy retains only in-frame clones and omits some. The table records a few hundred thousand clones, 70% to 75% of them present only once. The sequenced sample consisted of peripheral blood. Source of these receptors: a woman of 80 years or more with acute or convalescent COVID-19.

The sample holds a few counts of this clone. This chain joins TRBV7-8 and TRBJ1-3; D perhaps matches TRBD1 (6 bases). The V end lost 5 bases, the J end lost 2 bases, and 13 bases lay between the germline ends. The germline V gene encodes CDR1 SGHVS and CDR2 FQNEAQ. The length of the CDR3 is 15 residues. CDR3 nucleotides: TGTGCCAGCAGCACCAGAACAGGGACTGGAAACACCATATATTTT. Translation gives CASSTRTGTGNTIYF.

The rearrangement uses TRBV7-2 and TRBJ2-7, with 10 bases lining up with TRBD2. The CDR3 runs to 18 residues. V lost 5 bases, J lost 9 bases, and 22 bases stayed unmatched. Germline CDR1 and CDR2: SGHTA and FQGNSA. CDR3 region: CASSAAGQSGGALRTQYF. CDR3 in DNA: TGTGCCAGCAGCGCGGCGGGCCAAAGCGGGGGGGCTCTTCGAACGCAGTACTTC.

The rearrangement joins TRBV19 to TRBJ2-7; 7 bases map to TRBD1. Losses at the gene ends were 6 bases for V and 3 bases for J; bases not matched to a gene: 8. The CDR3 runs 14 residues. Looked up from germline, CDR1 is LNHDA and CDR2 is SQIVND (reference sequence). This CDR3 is CASSQPGQIYEQYF. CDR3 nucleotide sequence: TGTGCCAGTAGCCAACCGGGACAGATCTACGAGCAGTACTTC.

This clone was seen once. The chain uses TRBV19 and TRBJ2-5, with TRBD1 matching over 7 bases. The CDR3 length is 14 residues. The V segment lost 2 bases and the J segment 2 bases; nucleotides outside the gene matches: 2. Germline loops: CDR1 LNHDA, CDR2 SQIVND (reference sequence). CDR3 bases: TGTGCCAGTAGTATAACAGGGGCGCAAGAGACCCAGTACTTC. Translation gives CASSITGAQETQYF.

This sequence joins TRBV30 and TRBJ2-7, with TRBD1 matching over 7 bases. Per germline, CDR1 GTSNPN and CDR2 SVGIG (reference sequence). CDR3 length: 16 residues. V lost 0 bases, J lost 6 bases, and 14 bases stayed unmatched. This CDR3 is CAWSVRYTGEPREQYF. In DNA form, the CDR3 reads TGTGCCTGGAGTGTCCGCTATACAGGGGAACCACGCGAGCAGTACTTC.

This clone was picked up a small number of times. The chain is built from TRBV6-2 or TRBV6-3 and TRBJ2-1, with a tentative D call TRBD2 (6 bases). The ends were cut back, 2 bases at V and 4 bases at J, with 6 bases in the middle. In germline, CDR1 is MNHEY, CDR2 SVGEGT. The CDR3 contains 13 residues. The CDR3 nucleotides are TGTGCCAGCAGTTACGGGGGGTACAATGAGCAGTTCTTC. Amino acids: CASSYGGYNEQFF.

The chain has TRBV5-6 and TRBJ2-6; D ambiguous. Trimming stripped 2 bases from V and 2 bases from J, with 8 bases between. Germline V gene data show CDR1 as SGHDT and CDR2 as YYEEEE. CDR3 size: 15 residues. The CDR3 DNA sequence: TGTGCCAGCAGCTTTAAGCTTACTGGGGCCAACGTCCTGACTTTC. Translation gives CASSFKLTGANVLTF.

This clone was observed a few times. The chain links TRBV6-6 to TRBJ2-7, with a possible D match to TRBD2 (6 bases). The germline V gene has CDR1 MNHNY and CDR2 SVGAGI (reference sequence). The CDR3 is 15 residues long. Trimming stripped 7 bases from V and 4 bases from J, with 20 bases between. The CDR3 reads CASTLGGLGGYEQYF. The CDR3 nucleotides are TGTGCCAGCACCCTCGGGGGACTTGGGGGATACGAGCAGTACTTC.

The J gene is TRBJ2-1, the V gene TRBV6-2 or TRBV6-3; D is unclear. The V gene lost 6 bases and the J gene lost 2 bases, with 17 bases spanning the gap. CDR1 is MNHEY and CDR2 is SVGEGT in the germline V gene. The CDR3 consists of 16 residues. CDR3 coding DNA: TGTGCCAGCAGCCCCCTAGGCCGGGTCCCCTACAATGAGCAGTTCTTC. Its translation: CASSPLGRVPYNEQFF.

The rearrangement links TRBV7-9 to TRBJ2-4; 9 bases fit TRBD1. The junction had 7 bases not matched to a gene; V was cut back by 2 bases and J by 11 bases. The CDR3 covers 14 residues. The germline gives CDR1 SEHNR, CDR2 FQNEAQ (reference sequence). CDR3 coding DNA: TGTGCCAGCAGCTTAACAGGGACAGGGTTCGTTCAGTACTTC. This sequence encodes CASSLTGTGFVQYF.

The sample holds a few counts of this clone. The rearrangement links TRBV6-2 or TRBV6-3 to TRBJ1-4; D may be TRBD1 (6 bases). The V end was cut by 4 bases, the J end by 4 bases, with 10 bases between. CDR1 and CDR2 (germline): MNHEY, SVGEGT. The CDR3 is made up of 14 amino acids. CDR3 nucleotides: TGTGCCAGCAGTTCGGGACACCTTAATGAAAAACTGTTTTTT. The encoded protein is CASSSGHLNEKLFF.

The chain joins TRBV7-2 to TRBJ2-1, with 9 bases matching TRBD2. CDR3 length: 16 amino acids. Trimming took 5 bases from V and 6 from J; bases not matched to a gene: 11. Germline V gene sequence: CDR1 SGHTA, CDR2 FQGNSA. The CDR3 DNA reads TGTGCCAGCAGCCCTTACGCACTTAGCGGGAGCAATGAGCAGTTCTTC. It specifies CASSPYALSGSNEQFF.

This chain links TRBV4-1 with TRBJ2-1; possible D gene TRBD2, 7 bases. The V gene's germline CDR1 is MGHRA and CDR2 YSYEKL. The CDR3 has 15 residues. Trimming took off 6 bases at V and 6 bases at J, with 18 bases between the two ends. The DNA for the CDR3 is TGCGCCAGCAGATCCCTGGGGGGGCGACTCAATGAGCAGTTCTTC. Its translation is CASRSLGGRLNEQFF.

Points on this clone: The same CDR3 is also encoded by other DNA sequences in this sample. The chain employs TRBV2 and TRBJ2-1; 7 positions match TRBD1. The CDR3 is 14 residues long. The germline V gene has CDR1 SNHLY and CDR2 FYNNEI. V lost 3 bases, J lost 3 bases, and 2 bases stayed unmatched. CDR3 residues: CASSDRTGYNEQFF. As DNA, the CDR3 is TGTGCCAGCAGTGACCGGACAGGCTACAATGAGCAGTTCTTC.